This paragraph reports one TCR beta chain. As yet, its antigen is unknown. A multiplex PCR was run with 60 Vbeta primers and 13 Jbeta primers. The assay was immunoSEQ multiplex PCR, and TCRdb's table has in-frame clones only and misses some. The sample has 55,000 to 70,000 clones; approximately 64% are singletons. The data derive from a study of cytomegalovirus exposure and HLA in healthy donors. The germline V gene has CDR1 SEHNR and CDR2 FQNEAQ (reference sequence). The CDR3 is 15 amino acids. Losses at the gene ends were 2 bases for V and 1 base for J; bases not matched to a gene: 2. Healthy individuals who donated bone marrow served as the donors. At collection, donors were nominally healthy, but unrecorded immune exposures were probable. Overall study findings and caveats: Later work found that TCR association rates differed between HLA loci; DRB1 had the most and HLA-C the fewest. Using a false discovery rate of 0.05, a later analysis showed that 16,951 TCR beta sequences were associated with HLA alleles.

Sequencing was carried out using PBMCs. The J gene is TRBJ1-2, the V gene TRBV7-9; 9 bases align to TRBD1. The source of this sequence is a middle-aged man in good health and CMV-seropositive. The CDR3 DNA is TGTGCCAGCAGCTTACCGGGACAGGGTAACTATGGCTACACCTTC. Amino acids: CASSLPGQGNYGYTF.